This T cell receptor (beta chain) was retrieved from a study of vaccination effects on CD4 cells after COVID-19. Some clones are missing from TCRdb's copy, which holds only in-frame ones; the method was immunoSEQ multiplex PCR. The sample has about 55,000 clones; roughly 70% are singletons. Expansion with viral peptide pools was applied to antigen-specific CD4+ T cells by the ViraFEST assay prior to sequencing. It was after more than 8 days of culture that CD4+ T cells were isolated. According to the study, vaccine recipients showed no prior SARS-CoV-2 infection and negative nucleocapsid antibodies. This CDR3 is built from 13 residues. Trimming cost V 8 bases and J 2 bases, with 15 bases left between them. Germline V gene data show CDR1 as GTSNPN and CDR2 as SVGIG (reference sequence). Comment on this clone: Antigen specificity is unknown.

The source was CD4+ T cells from PBMCs cultured with SARS-CoV-2 spike peptides, collected before COVID-19 vaccination. The sequence came from a human donor who received a COVID-19 vaccine. This sequence joins TRBV30 and TRBJ1-2; a possible D gene is TRBD1 (5 bases). The CDR3 nucleotides read TGTGCCGCGTGGGGGGGGGACAACTATGGCTACACCTTC. This encodes CAAWGGDNYGYTF.